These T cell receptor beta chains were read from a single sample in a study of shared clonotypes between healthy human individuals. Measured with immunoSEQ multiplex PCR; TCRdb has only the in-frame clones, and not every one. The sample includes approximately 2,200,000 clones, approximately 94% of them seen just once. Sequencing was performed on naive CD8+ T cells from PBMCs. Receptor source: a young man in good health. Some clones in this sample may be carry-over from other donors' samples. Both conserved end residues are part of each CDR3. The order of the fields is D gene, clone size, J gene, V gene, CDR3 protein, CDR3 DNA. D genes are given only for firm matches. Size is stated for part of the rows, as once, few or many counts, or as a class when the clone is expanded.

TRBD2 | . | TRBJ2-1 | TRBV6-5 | CASSYPLAGGGNEQFF | TGTGCCAGCAGTTACCCACTAGCGGGAGGCGGTAATGAGCAGTTCTTC
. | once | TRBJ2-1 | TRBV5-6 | CASSLVPGGLYNEQFF | TGTGCCAGCAGCTTGGTACCCGGGGGCCTCTACAATGAGCAGTTCTTC
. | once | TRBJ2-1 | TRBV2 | CASISEGTQPGVYNEQFF | TGTGCCAGCATATCGGAGGGTACACAACCGGGGGTTTACAATGAGCAGTTCTTC
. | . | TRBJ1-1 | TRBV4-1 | CASSRPDISEAFF | TGCGCCAGCAGCCGCCCTGACATTTCTGAAGCTTTCTTT
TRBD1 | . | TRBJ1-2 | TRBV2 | CASMAGTDYGYTF | TGTGCCAGCATGGCCGGGACAGACTATGGCTACACCTTC
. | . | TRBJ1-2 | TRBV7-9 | CASSLGDGDAYGYTF | TGTGCCAGCAGCTTAGGGGACGGGGACGCGTATGGCTACACCTTC
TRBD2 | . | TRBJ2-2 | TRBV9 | CASSVPAGTSGRANTGELFF | TGTGCCAGCAGCGTCCCGGCCGGGACTAGCGGGAGGGCCAACACCGGGGAGCTGTTTTTT
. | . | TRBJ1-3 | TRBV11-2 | CASSLDWDTIYF | TGTGCCAGCAGCTTAGATTGGGACACCATATATTTT
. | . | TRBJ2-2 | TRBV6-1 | CASSEFVGVGYTGELFF | TGTGCCAGCAGTGAATTCGTAGGGGTAGGGTACACCGGGGAGCTGTTTTTT
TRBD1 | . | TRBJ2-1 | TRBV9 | CASSANRGNEQFF | TGTGCCAGCAGCGCAAACAGGGGAAATGAGCAGTTCTTC
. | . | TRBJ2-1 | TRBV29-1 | CSVVASSPYNEQFF | TGCAGCGTTGTCGCTAGCTCCCCCTACAATGAGCAGTTCTTC
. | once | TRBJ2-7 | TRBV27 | CASSLSPAEEQYF | TGTGCCAGCAGTTTATCCCCGGCGGAAGAGCAGTACTTC
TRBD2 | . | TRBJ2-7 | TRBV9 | CASSAGLAGEYEQYF | TGTGCCAGCAGCGCGGGACTAGCGGGAGAATACGAGCAGTACTTC
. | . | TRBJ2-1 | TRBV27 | CASSLIGQVGVNEQFF | TGTGCCAGCAGTTTAATCGGCCAGGTTGGGGTTAATGAGCAGTTCTTC
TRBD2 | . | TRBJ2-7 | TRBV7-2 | CASSFGLAGGRTYEQYF | TGTGCCAGCAGCTTCGGACTAGCGGGAGGGCGGACCTACGAGCAGTACTTC
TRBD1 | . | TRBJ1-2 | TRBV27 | CASSLTRQGSYGYTF | TGTGCCAGCAGTTTAACTAGACAGGGTTCCTATGGCTACACCTTC
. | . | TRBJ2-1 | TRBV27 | CASSLSMNEQFF | TGTGCCAGCAGTTTATCGATGAATGAGCAGTTCTTC
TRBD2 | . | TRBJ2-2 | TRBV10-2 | CASSPSGRGTGELFF | TGCGCCAGCAGTCCGAGCGGGAGGGGAACCGGGGAGCTGTTTTTT
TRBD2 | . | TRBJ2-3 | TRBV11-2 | CASSYLADTDTQYF | TGTGCCAGCAGCTATCTAGCGGACACAGATACGCAGTATTTT
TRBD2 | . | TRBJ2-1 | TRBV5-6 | CASSHLAEGRYNEQFF | TGTGCCAGCAGCCACCTAGCGGAGGGAAGGTACAATGAGCAGTTCTTC
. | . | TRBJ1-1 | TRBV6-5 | CASSLSRGGVNTEAFF | TGTGCCAGCAGTTTATCAAGGGGCGGGGTGAACACTGAAGCTTTCTTT
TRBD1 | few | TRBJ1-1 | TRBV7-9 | CASRLDRGTEAFF | TGTGCCAGCCGCCTAGACAGGGGGACTGAAGCTTTCTTT
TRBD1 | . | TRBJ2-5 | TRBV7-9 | CASSPTGGRETQYF | TGTGCCAGCAGCCCCACAGGGGGCAGAGAGACCCAGTACTTC
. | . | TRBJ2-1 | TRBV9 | CASSVARLDSNNEQFF | TGTGCCAGCAGCGTAGCTAGATTAGACAGTAACAATGAGCAGTTCTTC
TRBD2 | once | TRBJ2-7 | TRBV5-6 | CASSRGGSEQYF | TGTGCCAGCAGCCGGGGAGGGAGCGAGCAGTACTTC
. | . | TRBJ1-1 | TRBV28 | CASSQLRGVNTEAFF | TGTGCCAGCAGTCAACTCAGAGGCGTGAACACTGAAGCTTTCTTT
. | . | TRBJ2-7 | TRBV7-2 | CASSSRYPGHQSYEQYF | TGTGCCAGCAGCTCGAGGTACCCGGGACACCAATCCTACGAGCAGTACTTC
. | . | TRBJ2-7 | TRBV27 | CASSLSGTGIAYEQYF | TGTGCCAGCAGTTTATCCGGGACGGGAATTGCCTACGAGCAGTACTTC
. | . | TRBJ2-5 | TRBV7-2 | CASIPPGLPLQETQYF | TGTGCCAGCATCCCCCCGGGGCTACCCTTACAAGAGACCCAGTACTTC
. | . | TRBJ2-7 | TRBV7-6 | CASSDAHRSGAYEQYF | TGTGCCAGCAGCGACGCCCACCGTAGTGGGGCCTACGAGCAGTACTTC
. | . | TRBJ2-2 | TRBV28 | CASRTLANTGELFF | TGTGCCAGCCGGACGCTCGCGAACACCGGGGAGCTGTTTTTT
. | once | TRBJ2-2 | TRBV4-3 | CASSQRGADTGELFF | TGCGCCAGCAGCCAGAGGGGCGCGGACACCGGGGAGCTGTTTTTT
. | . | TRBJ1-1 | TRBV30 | CAWSVLSGGTEAFF | TGTGCCTGGAGTGTACTGAGTGGAGGCACTGAAGCTTTCTTT
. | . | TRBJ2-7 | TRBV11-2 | CASSLGSSYEQYF | TGTGCCAGCAGCTTAGGATCGTCCTACGAGCAGTACTTC
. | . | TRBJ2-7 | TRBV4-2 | CASSQEPGAIREQYF | TGTGCCAGCAGCCAAGAACCAGGGGCCATCCGGGAGCAGTACTTC
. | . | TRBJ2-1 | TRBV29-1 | CSPRLLTYNEQFF | TGCAGCCCTCGCCTCTTAACCTACAATGAGCAGTTCTTC
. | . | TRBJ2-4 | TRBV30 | CAWSTAKNIQYF | TGTGCCTGGAGTACAGCCAAAAACATTCAGTACTTC
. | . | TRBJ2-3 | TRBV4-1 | CASSQDGSTDTQYF | TGCGCCAGCAGCCAAGATGGTAGCACAGATACGCAGTATTTT
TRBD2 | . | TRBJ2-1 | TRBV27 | CASSLSPPGLAWDEQFF | TGTGCCAGCAGTTTATCGCCCCCGGGACTAGCGTGGGATGAGCAGTTCTTC
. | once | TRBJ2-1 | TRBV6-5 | CASSYTQAGGEQFF | TGTGCCAGCAGTTACACCCAGGCCGGGGGTGAGCAGTTCTTC
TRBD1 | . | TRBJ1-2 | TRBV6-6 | CASSTRTGPWEDGYTF | TGTGCCAGCAGCACTCGGACAGGTCCCTGGGAAGATGGCTACACCTTC
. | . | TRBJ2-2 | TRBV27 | CASSLHPGELFF | TGTGCCAGCAGTTTACACCCCGGGGAGCTGTTTTTT
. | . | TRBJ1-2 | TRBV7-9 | CASSLVEGIYGYTF | TGTGCCAGCAGCTTGGTTGAGGGGATCTATGGCTACACCTTC
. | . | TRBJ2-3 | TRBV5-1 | CASSYPDSTDTQYF | TGCGCCAGCAGCTATCCGGACTCCACAGATACGCAGTATTTT
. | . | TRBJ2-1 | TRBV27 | CASSLLGPLLNEQFF | TGTGCCAGCAGTTTATTGGGACCGCTTTTAAATGAGCAGTTCTTC
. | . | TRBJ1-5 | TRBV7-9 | CASSSVDVRQPQHF | TGTGCCAGCAGCTCCGTAGACGTTCGTCAGCCCCAGCATTTT
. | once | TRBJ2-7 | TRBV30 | CAWSLGSGEQYF | TGTGCCTGGAGTCTAGGCTCCGGGGAGCAGTACTTC
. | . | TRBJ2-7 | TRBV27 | CATSGSGPYEQYF | TGTGCCACATCGGGTAGCGGACCCTACGAGCAGTACTTC
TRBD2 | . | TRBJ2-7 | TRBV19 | CASSITSGSLNEQYF | TGTGCCAGTAGTATTACTAGCGGGAGTTTAAACGAGCAGTACTTC
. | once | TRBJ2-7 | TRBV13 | CASSPYREQYF | TGTGCCAGCAGCCCGTATAGAGAGCAGTACTTC
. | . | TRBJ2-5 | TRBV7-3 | CASSPNGVGIETQYF | TGTGCCAGCAGCCCGAACGGGGTGGGTATAGAGACCCAGTACTTC
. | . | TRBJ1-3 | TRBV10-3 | CAIRSQGTSYF | TGTGCCATCAGAAGTCAGGGGACCTCATATTTT
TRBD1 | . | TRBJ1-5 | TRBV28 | CASTSDRGNQPQHF | TGTGCCAGTACCTCAGACAGGGGCAATCAGCCCCAGCATTTT
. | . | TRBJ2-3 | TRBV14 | CASSRTTSRYF | TGTGCCAGCAGCCGCACGACCAGCAGGTATTTT
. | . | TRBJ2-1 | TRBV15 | CATSTEGGLAEYNEQFF | TGTGCCACCAGCACAGAGGGGGGGCTAGCGGAATACAATGAGCAGTTCTTC